The sequence of this T cell receptor beta chain was determined in a study of T-cell reconstitution after alpha-beta-depleted transplantation in children. TCRbeta library preparation incorporated unique molecular identifiers. TCRdb analysed the PCR reads with MiXCR anew, one entry per CDR3 protein. This table holds just over 950,000 distinct CDR3 sequences, around 30% found once. A few counts support this clonotype. The source is a boy younger than two who had a stem cell transplant for SCID, so the T cells may come from the graft donor. The sample was PBMCs, mostly from graft donor cells, taken 360 days after TCRalphabeta/CD19-depleted stem cell transplant.

CDR3 nucleotide sequence: TGTGCCACCAGTGTCAGGAATGAGCAGTTCTTC. Its translation is CATSVRNEQFF. The chain joins TRBV24-1 to TRBJ2-1, with D uncertain. The V end was cut by 5 bases, the J end by 7 bases, with 5 bases between. The CDR3 sequence is 11 residues long. The germline V gene has CDR1 KGHDR and CDR2 SFDVKD.